These 27 T cell receptor beta chains originate from one sample sequenced in a study of T cells after yellow fever vaccination. Via MiXCR, TCRdb re-called the 5' RACE reads, giving one row per CDR3 protein. The sample includes 170,000 or so distinct CDR3 sequences, 9.3% of them seen just once. The starting material was CD8+ T cells sorted from PBMCs, obtained 45 days after the yellow fever booster vaccination. The origin of the receptors is a man aged 18 to 30 who received the YFV17D yellow fever vaccine.

This chain uses TRBV6-5 with TRBJ2-2; D is unresolved. The CDR3 is made up of 14 amino acids. V was pared by 2 bases and J by 1 base, with 5 bases between. The germline gives CDR1 MNHEY, CDR2 SVGAGI. CDR3 in amino acids: CASSYGENTGELFF. The CDR3 DNA sequence: TGTGCCAGCAGTTACGGGGAGAACACCGGGGAGCTGTTTTTT.

This clonotype showed up just a few times. The chain uses TRBV4-1 and TRBJ2-5; D remains ambiguous. The germline gives CDR1 MGHRA, CDR2 YSYEKL. CDR3 size: 18 residues. V lost 0 bases and J 4 bases, leaving 21 bases between the germline ends. CDR3 amino acids: CASSQERKHPKWAETQYF. The CDR3 DNA reads as TGCGCCAGCAGCCAAGAGAGAAAACACCCGAAATGGGCAGAGACCCAGTACTTC.

The table lists this clonotype with a few counts. The chain joins TRBV28 to TRBJ2-5; a weak D match, TRBD2 (7 bases). V shed 5 bases and J shed 0 bases, with 16 bases lying between them. The CDR3 has 16 residues. The V gene's germline CDR1 is MDHEN and CDR2 SYDVKM. CDR3 nucleotides: TGTGCCAGCAGTACCCTGGGGGGGGCGAACCAAGAGACCCAGTACTTC. Translating it yields CASSTLGGANQETQYF.

A few counts support this clonotype. The chain joins TRBV4-1 to TRBJ2-2; D perhaps matches TRBD1 (5 bases). The ends were cut back, 5 bases at V and 8 bases at J, with 18 bases in the middle. This CDR3 region has 15 residues. Germline-derived CDR1 and CDR2 are MGHRA and YSYEKL. CDR3 residues: CASSTDSRAGGELFF. The CDR3 DNA follows: TGCGCCAGCAGCACAGACAGCAGGGCAGGGGGGGAGCTGTTTTTT.

This clonotype was found a few times. The V gene is TRBV7-6, the J gene TRBJ1-4; D not certain. Germline V CDR1 and CDR2: SGHVS, FNYEAQ. This CDR3 comprises 13 residues. Trimming removed 5 bases at V and 8 bases at J, with 12 bases between. This CDR3 is CASSPGPGEKLFF. CDR3 nucleotide sequence: TGTGCCAGCAGCCCCGGACCCGGGGAAAAACTGTTTTTT.

This clonotype was seen more than once but under ten times. J is TRBJ2-7 and V is TRBV6-5; TRBD1 matches 10 bases. This CDR3 is 15 amino acids long. Unmatched junction bases numbered 7, after V lost 6 bases and J lost 2 bases. The germline gives CDR1 MNHEY, CDR2 SVGAGI. CDR3 amino acids: CASRPGTGAPYEQYV. CDR3 DNA sequence: TGTGCCAGCAGGCCCGGGACAGGGGCACCCTACGAGCAGTACGTC.

This clonotype was seen only a few times. The chain couples TRBV27 to TRBJ1-3; D gene uncertain. There are 14 residues in the CDR3. CDR1 and CDR2 (germline): MNHEY, SMNVEV (reference sequence). Trimming removed 3 bases at V and 1 base at J, with 7 bases between. CDR3 sequence (DNA): TGTGCCAGCAGTTTTGGGCCATCTGGAAACACCATATATTTT. It is translated as CASSFGPSGNTIYF.

The chain couples TRBV7-9 to TRBJ1-5; 9 nucleotides line up with TRBD1. The CDR3 sequence is 16 residues long. V trimming: 5 bases; J trimming: 7 bases; junction bases outside the gene matches: 12. CDR1 SEHNR and CDR2 FQNEAQ come from the germline V gene (reference sequence). CDR3 sequence: CASSPGTGMLRQPQHF. CDR3 in DNA: TGTGCCAGCAGCCCCGGGACAGGGATGCTTCGCCAGCCCCAGCATTTT.

This chain links TRBV7-2 with TRBJ2-3, with 12 bases identical to TRBD2. The CDR3 is 16 amino acids. V gave up 5 bases and J gave up 2 bases; unmatched junction bases: 5. Germline V gene data show CDR1 as SGHTA and CDR2 as FQGNSA. The CDR3 reads CASSVSSGGVTDTQYF. CDR3 DNA sequence: TGTGCCAGCAGCGTTTCTAGCGGGGGGGTCACAGATACGCAGTATTTT.

The chain employs TRBV12-3 or TRBV12-4 and TRBJ2-2, with D possibly being TRBD1 (6 bases). CDR3 size: 14 residues. Trimming pared 4 bases from V and 5 bases from J, leaving 11 bases between. CDR3 DNA: TGTGCCAGCAGTTCTACAGGGTCGACCGGGGAGCTGTTTTTT. It specifies CASSSTGSTGELFF.

The chain carries TRBV11-2 and TRBJ2-1; 7 bases agree with TRBD2. Germline V gene sequence: CDR1 SGHAT, CDR2 FQNNGV. The J segment lost 4 bases and the V segment lost 5 bases, leaving 14 bases of the junction unmatched. This CDR3 contains 17 residues. CDR3 amino acids: CASSHGGGQRGYNEQFF. The CDR3 DNA follows: TGTGCCAGCAGCCACGGGGGTGGGCAGCGGGGTTACAATGAGCAGTTCTTC.

In this sample, this clonotype turned up a few times. The chain joins TRBV24-1 to TRBJ1-1; D gene ambiguous. The CDR3 is made up of 12 amino acids. From germline, CDR1 is KGHDR and CDR2 SFDVKD. V gave up 4 bases and J gave up 2 bases, with 4 bases separating them. In DNA, the CDR3 is TGTGCCACCAGTGACCTCAACACTGAAGCTTTCTTT. This sequence encodes CATSDLNTEAFF.

This clonotype was observed many times. The chain recombines TRBV4-3 with TRBJ2-5; TRBD1 aligns across 9 bases. Germline V gene lookup returns CDR1 LGHNA and CDR2 YSLEER. Trimming cost V 0 bases and J 6 bases; bases outside gene matches: 5. The CDR3 sequence is 15 residues long. CDR3 bases: TGCGCCAGCAGCCAAGATACGGGACAGGGTCAGACCCAGTACTTC. Translation gives CASSQDTGQGQTQYF.

The table lists this clonotype with many counts. The rearrangement joins TRBV5-6 to TRBJ2-2; D gene unclear. Germline V gene data show CDR1 as SGHDT and CDR2 as YYEEEE. The CDR3 spans 16 residues. V was cut by 4 bases and J by 6 bases, with 19 bases left in between. Here the CDR3 DNA reads TGTGCCAGCAGCCCGGGCAACGGCCTGTGTCCCGGGGAGCTGTTTTTT. It is translated as CASSPGNGLCPGELFF.

The sample holds a few counts of this clonotype. V usage is TRBV13 and J usage is TRBJ2-5, with 8 positions matching TRBD2. The V gene's germline CDR1 is PRHDT and CDR2 FYEKMQ (reference sequence). The CDR3 totals 15 residues. The V and J ends lost 2 bases and 3 bases, in that order; junction bases with no gene match: 5. DNA for the CDR3: TGTGCCAGCAGCTTACGGGGGGGCAACAAAGAGACCCAGTACTTC. It yields the protein CASSLRGGNKETQYF.

V usage is TRBV6-5 and J usage is TRBJ2-1, with D maybe TRBD2 (6 bases). The germline CDR1 and CDR2 sequences are MNHEY and SVGAGI. This CDR3 is built from 11 residues. Trimming took off 8 bases at V and 4 bases at J, with 6 bases between the two ends. For the CDR3, the DNA is TGTGCCAGCGGGGGGTACAATGAGCAGTTCTTC. It is translated as CASGGYNEQFF.

The chain couples TRBV30 to TRBJ1-1; D remains ambiguous. CDR1 is GTSNPN, CDR2 SVGIG, per germline (reference sequence). CDR3 length equals 12 residues. Trimming took 0 bases from V and 3 from J, leaving 5 bases between them. CDR3 residues: CAWSVGDTEAFF. The DNA of the CDR3 is TGTGCCTGGAGTGTCGGGGACACTGAAGCTTTCTTT.

The chain combines TRBV6-2 or TRBV6-3 with TRBJ2-7; no reliable D call. The CDR3 length is 14 residues. V was clipped by 6 bases and J by 4 bases, with 16 bases between them. Germline loops: CDR1 MNHEY, CDR2 SVGEGT. In DNA, the CDR3 is TGTGCCAGCAGCCCGACACGGCGCGGATACGAGCAGTACGTC. Its translation is CASSPTRRGYEQYV.

The sample holds a few counts of this clonotype. The rearrangement links TRBV4-1 to TRBJ1-3; the D is unclear. Germline lookup yields CDR1 MGHRA and CDR2 YSYEKL. The CDR3 loop spans 15 amino acids. V was clipped by 3 bases and J by 0 bases, with 9 bases between them. The CDR3 region is CASSQTFLSGNTIYF. Written as DNA, the CDR3 is TGCGCCAGCAGCCAGACGTTCCTCTCTGGAAACACCATATATTTT.

This clonotype was recorded a few times. The chain couples TRBV20-1 to TRBJ2-6, with a possible D match to TRBD1 (6 bases). Trimming left V 5 bases short and J 4 bases short, with 21 bases between. Looked up from germline, CDR1 is DFQATT and CDR2 is SNEGSKA (reference sequence). This CDR3 spans 17 amino acids. DNA of the CDR3: TGCAGTGCTCAATACCCCTATACAGGGTCCGGGGCCAACGTCCTGACTTTC. Its protein product is CSAQYPYTGSGANVLTF.

This clonotype was found a few times. The chain couples TRBV4-3 to TRBJ1-4; no clear D gene. CDR1 and CDR2 (germline): LGHNA, YSLEER. Trimming took off 2 bases at V and 7 bases at J, with 14 bases between the two ends. The CDR3 has 15 residues. For the CDR3, the DNA is TGCGCCAGCAGCCAATCGAGGCTGGGGAGTGAAAAACTGTTTTTT. Translation gives CASSQSRLGSEKLFF.

The chain uses TRBV4-1 and TRBJ2-3; 7 nucleotides match TRBD2. The junction had 4 bases not matched to a gene; V was cut back by 4 bases and J by 3 bases. The CDR3 totals 14 residues. CDR1 and CDR2 from the germline V gene are MGHRA and YSYEKL. In DNA, the CDR3 is TGCGCCAGCAGCCTATGGGAGGGGACAGATACGCAGTATTTT. Translated: CASSLWEGTDTQYF.

This clonotype has a count of ten or more. This chain connects TRBV6-2 or TRBV6-3 to TRBJ2-7; D unclear. CDR1 and CDR2 from the germline V gene are MNHEY and SVGEGT. V was clipped by 4 bases and J by 0 bases, with 4 bases between them. The CDR3 totals 12 residues. CDR3 protein: CASSSSSYEQYV. CDR3 bases: TGTGCCAGCAGTTCAAGCTCCTACGAGCAGTACGTC.

This clonotype came up a few times. The chain uses TRBV27 and TRBJ2-5; D call uncertain. Trimming cost V 5 bases and J 7 bases, with 20 bases left between them. Germline assignment: CDR1 MNHEY and CDR2 SMNVEV (reference sequence). The CDR3 extends over 15 amino acids. The CDR3 loop is CASSPLESQGWTQYF. CDR3 bases: TGTGCCAGCAGTCCCCTGGAGAGCCAAGGGTGGACCCAGTACTTC.

The J gene is TRBJ2-7, the V gene TRBV7-9; 7 bases agree with TRBD1. V lost 5 bases to trimming and J lost 12 bases; unmatched junction nucleotides: 10. The CDR3 contains 12 residues. The germline V gene encodes CDR1 SEHNR and CDR2 FQNEAQ (reference sequence). The CDR3 loop is CASSVSTGEGYF. CDR3 DNA sequence: TGTGCCAGCAGCGTCTCAACAGGGGAAGGGTACTTC.

The chain links TRBV5-1 to TRBJ2-1; tentatively, D is TRBD1 or TRBD2 (6 bases each). The CDR3 totals 16 residues. Trimming removed 0 bases from V and 3 bases from J, with 13 bases in between. CDR1 is SGHRS, CDR2 YFSETQ, per germline. This CDR3 is CASSLEWGANYNEQFF. Written as DNA, the CDR3 is TGCGCCAGCAGCTTGGAGTGGGGGGCCAACTACAATGAGCAGTTCTTC. Based on the CDR3 plus reference TRBV5-1 and TRBJ2-1, the full variable domain is KAGVTQTPRYLIKTRGQQVTLSCSPISGHRSVSWYQQTPGQGLQFLFEYFSETQRNKGNFPGRFSGRQFSNSRSEMNVSTLELGDSALYLCASSLEWGANYNEQFFGPGTRLTVL.

This clonotype has only a few counts. This chain links TRBV7-8 with TRBJ1-5; 9 positions match TRBD1. From germline, CDR1 is SGHVS and CDR2 FQNEAQ. The CDR3 has 16 residues. This chain's CDR3 is CASGGTGMYSNQPQHF. The CDR3 DNA follows: TGTGCTTCAGGGGGGACAGGGATGTATAGCAATCAGCCCCAGCATTTT.